This T cell receptor (beta chain) was obtained from a study of blood T cell repertoires in COVID-19. Turning to the study itself: COVID-19 samples, acute and convalescent, were from the United States, Italy and Spain. PBMCs, B-cell-depleted T cells, or T cells provided the cDNA or gDNA that made up the material.

On this clone itself: Germline and junction disagree at one end, which may indicate a read error.

In the authors' workflow: By means of reference gene primer amplification, nucleated cell counts were estimated. TCRdb's table, derived via immunoSEQ multiplex PCR, lists solely in-frame clones and lacks some. The V and J calls and clone size were taken over from that table, and D and trimming were inferred from the DNA. This sample yields approximately 100,000 clones, of which 92% are seen a single time; roughly 5% belongs to the top ten. The CDR3 has 14 residues. Per germline, CDR1 ENHRY and CDR2 SYGVKD. The sequenced sample consisted of peripheral blood. The receptor was derived from an older man with acute or convalescent COVID-19. The chain uses TRBV10-3 and TRBJ1-2, with TRBD1 matching 7 bases. The DNA for the CDR3 is TGTGCCACACACGGCACAGGGGTTCCTTATGACTACACCTTC. It specifies CATHGTGVPYDYTF.